Given below is one T cell receptor (beta chain) in context. CD8 cells regarded as naive lacked CD45RO, were positively chosen for CCR7, and omitted terminally differentiated effector memory CD45RA+ cells. The CDR3 has 16 amino acids. Trimming shortened V by 2 bases and J by 0 bases, and 12 bases separated the two germline ends. CDR1 is SEHNR and CDR2 is FQNEAQ in the germline V gene (reference sequence). The data were obtained in a study of shared clonotypes between healthy human individuals. Using immunoSEQ multiplex PCR, the repertoire was profiled, and TCRdb retains in-frame clones only, with some absent. The table includes about 800,000 clones, about 96% detected once.

This chain uses TRBV7-9 with TRBJ2-3, with TRBD2 as a possible D gene (6 bases). This receptor was taken from a man between 25 and 39 years old in good health. Sequenced: naive CD8+ T cells sorted from blood. The CDR3 here is CASSLRRESSTDTQYF. In DNA, the CDR3 is TGTGCCAGCAGCTTACGGAGGGAGAGCAGCACAGATACGCAGTATTTT.